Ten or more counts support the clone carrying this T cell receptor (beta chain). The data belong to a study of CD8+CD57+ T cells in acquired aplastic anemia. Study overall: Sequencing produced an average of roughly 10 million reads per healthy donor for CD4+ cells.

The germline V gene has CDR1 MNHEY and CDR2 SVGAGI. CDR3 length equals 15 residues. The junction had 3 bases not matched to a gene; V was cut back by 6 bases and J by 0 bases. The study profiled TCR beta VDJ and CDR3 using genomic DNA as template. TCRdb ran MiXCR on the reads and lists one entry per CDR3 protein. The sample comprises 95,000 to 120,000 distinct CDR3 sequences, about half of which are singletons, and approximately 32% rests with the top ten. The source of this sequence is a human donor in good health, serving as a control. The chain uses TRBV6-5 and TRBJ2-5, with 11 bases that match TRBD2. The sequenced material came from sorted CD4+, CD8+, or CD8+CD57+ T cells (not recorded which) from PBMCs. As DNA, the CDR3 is TGTGCCAGCAGCCGTAGCGGGGGGGACCAAGAGACCCAGTACTTC. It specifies CASSRSGGDQETQYF.